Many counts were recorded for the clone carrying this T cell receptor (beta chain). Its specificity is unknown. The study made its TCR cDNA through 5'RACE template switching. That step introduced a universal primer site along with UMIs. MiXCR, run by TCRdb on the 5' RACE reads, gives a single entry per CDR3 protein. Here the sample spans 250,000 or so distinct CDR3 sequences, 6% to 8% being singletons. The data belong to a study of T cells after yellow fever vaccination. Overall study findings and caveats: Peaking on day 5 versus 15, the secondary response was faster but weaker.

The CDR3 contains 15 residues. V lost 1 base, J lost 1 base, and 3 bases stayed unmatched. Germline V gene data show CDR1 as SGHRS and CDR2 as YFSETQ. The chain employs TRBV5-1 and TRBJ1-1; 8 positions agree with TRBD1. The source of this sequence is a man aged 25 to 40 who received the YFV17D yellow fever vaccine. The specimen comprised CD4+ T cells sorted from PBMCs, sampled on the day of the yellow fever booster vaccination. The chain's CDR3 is CASSLTGTGNTEAFF. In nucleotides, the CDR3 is TGCGCCAGCAGCTTGACTGGGACAGGGAACACTGAAGCTTTCTTT.